What follows are 18 T cell receptor beta chains derived from one specimen sequenced in a study of T cell responses to AZD1222 COVID-19 vaccine. Produced via immunoSEQ multiplex PCR; TCRdb's table is partial and in-frame only. Altogether about 180,000 clones are present, approximately 94% being singletons, with the ten largest covering around 1.6%. The sequenced sample was peripheral blood, obtained 28 days after the second AZD1222 dose. The receptors come from an adult who received the AZD1222 COVID-19 vaccine.

This chain uses TRBV6-4 with TRBJ1-1, with unresolved D. V was trimmed by 4 bases and J by 1 base, leaving 7 bases between them. Germline V CDR1 and CDR2: MRHNA, SNTAGT. The CDR3 sequence is 13 residues long. The CDR3 sequence is CASSAEPNTEAFF. The CDR3 region has the DNA TGTGCCAGCAGTGCCGAACCGAACACTGAAGCTTTCTTT.

For the CDR3, the DNA is TGTGCCAGCACCTCGGACAGGGCCGAAGATACGCAGTATTTT. The encoded protein is CASTSDRAEDTQYF. The genes are TRBV9 and TRBJ2-3; 8 bases line up with TRBD1. Unmatched junction bases numbered 8, after V lost 6 bases and J lost 5 bases. The CDR3 runs to 14 residues. Germline values: CDR1 SGDLS, CDR2 YYNGEE.

This clone was recorded once. The V call is TRBV20-1, the J call TRBJ1-1; D unclear. V was shortened by 0 bases and J by 11 bases, with 7 bases between the two germline ends. Germline V CDR1 and CDR2: DFQATT, SNEGSKA (reference sequence). This CDR3 region has 10 residues. The CDR3 nucleotides read TGCAGTGCTAGAGATGTTTACGCTTTCTTT. Amino acids: CSARDVYAFF.

The J gene is TRBJ1-6, the V gene TRBV19; D remains unclear. The CDR3 contains 14 residues. Trimming left V 0 bases short and J 9 bases short, with 9 bases between. Per the germline V gene, CDR1 is LNHDA and CDR2 is SQIVND (reference sequence). The CDR3: CASSIDRESSPLHF. Here the CDR3 DNA reads TGTGCCAGTAGTATAGATAGGGAAAGTTCACCCCTCCACTTT.

The chain combines TRBV6-5 with TRBJ1-4; 7 bases are a match to TRBD1. V lost 2 bases, J lost 10 bases, and 10 bases stayed unmatched. Germline lookup yields CDR1 MNHEY and CDR2 SVGAGI. This CDR3 region has 15 residues. The CDR3 region has the DNA TGTGCCAGCAGTTACACTCGGGACAGTGGGGGAAAACTGTTTTTT. Its protein is CASSYTRDSGGKLFF.

Comments on this clone: Other nucleotide sequences in the sample specify the same CDR3. The chain joins TRBV6-5 to TRBJ2-5, with D unresolved. Trimming stripped 2 bases from V and 5 bases from J, with 3 bases between. This CDR3 contains 11 residues. The germline V gene encodes CDR1 MNHEY and CDR2 SVGAGI. The CDR3 DNA reads as TGTGCCAGCAGTTACGGGGAGACCCAGTACTTC. It is translated as CASSYGETQYF.

V gene TRBV6-5 combines with J gene TRBJ1-1; 9 positions match TRBD1. The CDR3 runs to 15 residues. From germline, CDR1 is MNHEY and CDR2 SVGAGI. Trimming at V came to 6 bases and at J to 5 bases, leaving 10 bases not matched to a gene. The CDR3 is CASSQKTGGDTEAFF. For the CDR3, the DNA is TGTGCCAGCAGCCAAAAGACAGGGGGAGATACTGAAGCTTTCTTT.

V and J are TRBV28 and TRBJ1-1; 8 nucleotides line up with TRBD1. CDR1 and CDR2 (germline): MDHEN, SYDVKM. This CDR3 comprises 18 residues. Trimming cost V 6 bases and J 4 bases; bases outside gene matches: 19. Written as DNA, the CDR3 is TGTGCCAGCAGATACCATGGACAGGGCAATCTCCTGGGCACTGAAGCTTTCTTT. Residues: CASRYHGQGNLLGTEAFF.

The chain combines TRBV11-3 with TRBJ2-3, with 9 bases identical to TRBD2. The germline CDR1 and CDR2 sequences are SGHNT and YENEEA. V gave up 5 bases and J gave up 6 bases; unmatched junction bases: 6. This CDR3 has 14 amino acids. CDR3 nucleotides: TGTGCCAGCAGCGGGCGGGGGGGCCTGGATACGCAGTATTTT. It specifies CASSGRGGLDTQYF.

The chain is built from TRBV18 and TRBJ1-5, with 12 bases lining up with TRBD1. Trimming removed 3 bases from V and 6 bases from J; junction bases left unmatched: 6. The CDR3 runs to 16 residues. CDR1 is KGHSH, CDR2 LQKENI, per germline. The CDR3 is CASSPAGTGGLQPQHF. The CDR3 DNA is TGTGCCAGCTCACCCGCCGGGACAGGGGGCCTTCAGCCCCAGCATTTT.

This clone appeared a single time. The chain is built from TRBV12-3 or TRBV12-4 and TRBJ2-1; no clear D gene. The CDR3 runs 13 residues. The V end lost 6 bases, the J end lost 0 bases, and 6 bases lay between the germline ends. In nucleotides, the CDR3 is TGTGCCAGCAGGCGTATCTCCTACAATGAGCAGTTCTTC. Amino acid sequence: CASRRISYNEQFF.

This rearrangement joins TRBV19 to TRBJ2-1; D is perhaps TRBD2 (5 bases). The CDR3 loop spans 15 amino acids. Trimming left V 7 bases short and J 3 bases short, with 16 bases between. Per germline, CDR1 LNHDA and CDR2 SQIVND (reference sequence). The CDR3 DNA is TGTGCCAGTACCCAGGACTCCGCTTACTACAATGAGCAGTTCTTC. This encodes CASTQDSAYYNEQFF. The full variable domain, with the rest looked up from reference TRBV19 and TRBJ2-1, is DGGITQSPKYLFRKEGQNVTLSCEQNLNHDAMYWYRQDPGQGLRLIYYSQIVNDFQKGDIAEGYSVSREKKESFPLTVTSAQKNPTAFYLCASTQDSAYYNEQFFGPGTRLTVL.

This clone was detected once. The rearrangement uses TRBV7-9 and TRBJ2-2, with D hard to call. The germline V gene has CDR1 SEHNR and CDR2 FQNEAQ (reference sequence). Trimming pared 1 base from V and 7 bases from J, leaving 13 bases between. The CDR3 has 15 amino acids. The CDR3 DNA follows: TGTGCCAGCAGCTTAGACCGGTGGGGTCGCGGGGAGCTGTTTTTT. Translation gives CASSLDRWGRGELFF.

The chain combines TRBV19 with TRBJ2-2; the D gene is possibly TRBD2 (5 bases). There are 13 residues in the CDR3. CDR1 and CDR2 from the germline V gene are LNHDA and SQIVND (reference sequence). The ends were cut back, 3 bases at V and 6 bases at J, with 8 bases in the middle. The CDR3 protein is CASSIGVAGELFF. The CDR3 DNA follows: TGTGCCAGTAGTATCGGGGTCGCCGGGGAGCTGTTTTTT.

This chain links TRBV12-3 or TRBV12-4 with TRBJ1-2; D gene uncertain. The germline V and J ends were trimmed by 4 bases and 5 bases, with 8 bases remaining between them. CDR3 length: 12 amino acids. CDR3 loop: CASSSGKYGYTF. CDR3 coding DNA: TGTGCCAGCAGTTCAGGAAAATATGGCTACACCTTC.

J is TRBJ2-1 and V is TRBV6-5; D tentatively reads TRBD1 or TRBD2 (7 bases each). Germline V lookup: CDR1 MNHEY, CDR2 SVGAGI. The CDR3 totals 13 residues. V dropped 10 bases and J dropped 6 bases, with 16 bases sitting between them. In DNA form, the CDR3 reads TGTGCCACCCCAGGGGGGGCGGGCAATGAGCAGTTCTTC. This sequence encodes CATPGGAGNEQFF.

The chain has TRBV5-1 and TRBJ1-4; 9 nucleotides match TRBD1. Trimming cost V 4 bases and J 8 bases; bases outside gene matches: 9. CDR1 is SGHRS, CDR2 YFSETQ, per germline. The CDR3 sequence is 15 residues long. CDR3: CASSPEQGAREKLFF. In DNA form, the CDR3 reads TGCGCCAGCAGCCCAGAACAGGGGGCACGGGAAAAACTGTTTTTT.

CDR3 in amino acids: CASSLDGTEDTEAFF. The CDR3 coding sequence is TGTGCCAGCAGCTTAGACGGGACGGAAGACACTGAAGCTTTCTTT. V is TRBV7-2 and J is TRBJ1-1; possibly TRBD1 for D (5 bases). CDR1 is SGHTA and CDR2 is FQGNSA in the germline V gene. This CDR3 has 15 amino acids. V was trimmed by 1 base and J by 3 bases, leaving 12 bases between them. Full variable domain (outside the CDR3, taken from reference TRBV7-2 and TRBJ1-1): GAGVSQSPSNKVTEKGKDVELRCDPISGHTALYWYRQSLGQGLEFLIYFQGNSAPDKSGLPSDRFSAERTGGSVSTLTIQRTQQEDSAVYLCASSLDGTEDTEAFFGQGTRLTVV.